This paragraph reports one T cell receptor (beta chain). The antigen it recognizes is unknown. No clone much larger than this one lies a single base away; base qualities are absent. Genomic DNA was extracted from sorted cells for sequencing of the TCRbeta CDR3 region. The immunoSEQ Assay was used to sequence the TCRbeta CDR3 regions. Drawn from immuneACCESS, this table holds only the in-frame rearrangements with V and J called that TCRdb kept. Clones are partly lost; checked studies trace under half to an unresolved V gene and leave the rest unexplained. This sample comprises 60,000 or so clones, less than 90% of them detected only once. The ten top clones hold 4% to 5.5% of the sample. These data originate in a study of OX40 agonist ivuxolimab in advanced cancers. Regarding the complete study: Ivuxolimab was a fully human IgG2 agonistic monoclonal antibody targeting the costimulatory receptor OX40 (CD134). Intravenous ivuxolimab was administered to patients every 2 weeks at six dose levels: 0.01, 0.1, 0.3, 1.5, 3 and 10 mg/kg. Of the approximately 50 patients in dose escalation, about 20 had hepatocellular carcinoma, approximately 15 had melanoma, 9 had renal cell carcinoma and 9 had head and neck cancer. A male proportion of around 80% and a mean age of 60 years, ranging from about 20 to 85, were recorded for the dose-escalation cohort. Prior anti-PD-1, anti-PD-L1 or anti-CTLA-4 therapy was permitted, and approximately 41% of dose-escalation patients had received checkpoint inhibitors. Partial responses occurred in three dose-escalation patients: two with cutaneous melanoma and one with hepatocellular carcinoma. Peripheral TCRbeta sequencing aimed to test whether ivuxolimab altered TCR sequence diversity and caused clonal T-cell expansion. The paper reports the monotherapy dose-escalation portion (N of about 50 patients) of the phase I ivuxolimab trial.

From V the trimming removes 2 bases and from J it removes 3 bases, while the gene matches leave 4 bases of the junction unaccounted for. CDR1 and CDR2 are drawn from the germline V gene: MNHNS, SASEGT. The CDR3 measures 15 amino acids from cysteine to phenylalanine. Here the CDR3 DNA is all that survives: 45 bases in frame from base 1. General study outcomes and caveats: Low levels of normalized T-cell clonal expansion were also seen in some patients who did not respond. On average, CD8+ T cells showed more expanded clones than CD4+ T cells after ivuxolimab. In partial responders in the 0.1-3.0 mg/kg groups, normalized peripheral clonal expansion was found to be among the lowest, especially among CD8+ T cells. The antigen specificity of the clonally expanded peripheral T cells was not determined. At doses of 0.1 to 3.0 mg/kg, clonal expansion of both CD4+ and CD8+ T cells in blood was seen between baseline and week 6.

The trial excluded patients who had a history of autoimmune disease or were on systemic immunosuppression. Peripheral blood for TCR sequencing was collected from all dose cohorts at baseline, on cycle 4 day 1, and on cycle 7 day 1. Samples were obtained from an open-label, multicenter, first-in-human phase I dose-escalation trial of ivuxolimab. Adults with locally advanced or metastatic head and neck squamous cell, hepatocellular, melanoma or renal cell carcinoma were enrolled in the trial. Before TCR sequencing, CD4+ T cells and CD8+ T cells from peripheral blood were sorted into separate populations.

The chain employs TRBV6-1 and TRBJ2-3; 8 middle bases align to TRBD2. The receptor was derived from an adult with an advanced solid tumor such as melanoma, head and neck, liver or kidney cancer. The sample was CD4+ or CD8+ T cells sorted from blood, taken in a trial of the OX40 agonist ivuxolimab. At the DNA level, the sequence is TGTGCCAGCAGTGAACGGGGACTAGGGACAGATACGCAGTATTTT. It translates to CASSERGLGTDTQYF.